This T cell receptor (beta chain) was recovered during a study of blood T cell repertoires in COVID-19. The germline V gene encodes CDR1 LNHNV and CDR2 YYDKDF (reference sequence). The length of the CDR3 is 14 residues. V dropped 8 bases and J dropped 6 bases, with 17 bases sitting between them. The protocol was immunoSEQ multiplex PCR, while the TCRdb copy is restricted to in-frame clones and leaves out a portion. The sample yields roughly 30,000 clones, 91% seen once. The sequence came from a man aged 55 to 70 with acute or convalescent COVID-19. The V call is TRBV15, the J call TRBJ2-1; the D is unclear. Sequenced input: peripheral blood. Written as DNA, the CDR3 is TGTGCCACCGCGACACCGATGACCCTCAATGAGCAGTTCTTC. This encodes CATATPMTLNEQFF.